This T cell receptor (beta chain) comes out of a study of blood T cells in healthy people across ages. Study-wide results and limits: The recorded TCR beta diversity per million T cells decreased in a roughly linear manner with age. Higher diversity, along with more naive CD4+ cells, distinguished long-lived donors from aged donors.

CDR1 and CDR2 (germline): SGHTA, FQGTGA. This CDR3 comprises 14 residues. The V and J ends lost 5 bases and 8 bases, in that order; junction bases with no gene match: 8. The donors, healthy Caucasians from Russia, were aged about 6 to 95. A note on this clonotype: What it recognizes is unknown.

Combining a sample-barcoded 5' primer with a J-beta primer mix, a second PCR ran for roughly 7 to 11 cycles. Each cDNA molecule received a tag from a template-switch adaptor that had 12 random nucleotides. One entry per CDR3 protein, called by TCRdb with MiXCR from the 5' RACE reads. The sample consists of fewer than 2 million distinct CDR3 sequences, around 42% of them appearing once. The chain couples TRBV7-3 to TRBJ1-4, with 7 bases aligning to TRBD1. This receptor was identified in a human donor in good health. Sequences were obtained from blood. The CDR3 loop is CASSHRGLGEKLFF. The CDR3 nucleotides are TGTGCCAGCAGCCATAGGGGGCTAGGGGAAAAACTGTTTTTT.